This entry features one TCR beta chain sequence. These data belong to a study of blood T cells in healthy people across ages. Total RNA was extracted at no less than 6 micrograms per sample. Sample-barcoded 5' priming and a J-beta primer mix drove a second PCR of about 7 to 12 cycles. A single record per CDR3 protein comes from TCRdb applying MiXCR to the 5' RACE reads. The table shows 600,000 to 900,000 distinct CDR3 sequences, with around 24% occurring only once. Germline CDR1 MRHNA, CDR2 SNTAGT. The CDR3 consists of 15 residues. Trimming cost V 6 bases and J 2 bases; bases outside gene matches: 4. Separately, the same data were catalogued under a study of T cells of mothers and their children.

J is TRBJ1-6 and V is TRBV6-4; 7 bases map to TRBD1. Sequencing used blood. This clonotype originated in a boy between 10 and 17 years old in good health. The CDR3 DNA reads as TGTGCCAGCAGCTCCGGACAGGCCTATAATTCACCCCTCCACTTT. Protein: CASSSGQAYNSPLHF.